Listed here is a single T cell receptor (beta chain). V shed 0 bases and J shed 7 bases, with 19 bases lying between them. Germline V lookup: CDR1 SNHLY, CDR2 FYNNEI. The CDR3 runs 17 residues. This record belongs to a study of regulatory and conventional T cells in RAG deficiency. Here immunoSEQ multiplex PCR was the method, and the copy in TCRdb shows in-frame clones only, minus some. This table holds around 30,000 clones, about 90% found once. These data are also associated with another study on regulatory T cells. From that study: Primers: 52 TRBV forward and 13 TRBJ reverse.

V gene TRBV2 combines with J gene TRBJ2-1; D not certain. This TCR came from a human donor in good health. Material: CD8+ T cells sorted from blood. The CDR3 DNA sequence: TGTGCCAGCAGTGAAGCGCTTCCGGCGCCATTGGGAAATGAGCAGTTCTTC. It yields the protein CASSEALPAPLGNEQFF. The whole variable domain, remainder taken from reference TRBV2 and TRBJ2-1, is EPEVTQTPSHQVTQMGQEVILRCVPISNHLYFYWYRQILGQKVEFLVSFYNNEISEKSEIFDDQFSVERPDGSNFTLKIRSTKLEDSAMYFCASSEALPAPLGNEQFFGPGTRLTVL.